One and the same sample provided the 16 T cell receptor beta chains below, sequenced in a study of blood T cell repertoires in COVID-19 (TCRdb year 2020). The method was the immunoSEQ multiplex PCR assay. TCRdb provides this immuneACCESS table in a form limited to in-frame rearrangements. Some clones are lacking; in checked studies, under half of them reflect an unresolved V gene, and why the rest are absent is not known. Here the sample has some 300,000 clones; roughly 90% occur a single time. Roughly 2.9% of the sample is in the top ten clones. Sequenced sample: PBMCs or T cells enriched from blood (not recorded which). The receptors derive from a woman aged 45 to 65 who had been exposed to COVID-19.

The chain recombines TRBV5-3 with TRBJ2-2, with 8 bases that match TRBD1. TRBV5-3 is an ORF, and what it does is uncertain. CDR3 length: 16 residues. V shed 4 bases and J 4 bases; nucleotides not matched to a gene: 9. The CDR3 region is CARSPRTGRGTGELFF. CDR3 sequence (DNA): TGTGCCAGAAGCCCACGGACAGGGCGAGGCACCGGGGAGCTGTTTTTT.

This chain connects TRBV19 to TRBJ1-2; the match to TRBD1 covers 8 bases. The CDR3 length is 13 residues. V was clipped by 9 bases and J by 5 bases; unmatched bases: 8. Looked up from germline, CDR1 is LNHDA and CDR2 is SQIVND (reference sequence). Here the CDR3 DNA reads TGTGCCAGCCAGACAGGGGAACAATATGGCTACACCTTC. It is translated as CASQTGEQYGYTF.

This clone came up once. The chain links TRBV24-1 to TRBJ2-5, with D tentatively TRBD2 (6 bases). Germline loops: CDR1 KGHDR, CDR2 SFDVKD. The CDR3 spans 15 residues. Trimming left V 3 bases short and J 2 bases short, with 12 bases between. CDR3 protein: CATSDLIGGQETQYF. Here the CDR3 DNA reads TGTGCCACCAGTGATCTTATCGGGGGACAAGAGACCCAGTACTTC.

This clone was picked up one time. The chain links TRBV4-1 to TRBJ2-3; 7 bases agree with TRBD2. This CDR3 is built from 16 residues. From germline, CDR1 is MGHRA and CDR2 YSYEKL. The J segment lost 2 bases and the V segment lost 1 base, leaving 6 bases of the junction unmatched. CDR3 in amino acids: CASSQGEGTYTDTQYF. CDR3 bases: TGCGCCAGCAGCCAAGGGGAGGGGACTTACACAGATACGCAGTATTTT.

This clone occurred once. The chain has TRBV20-1 and TRBJ1-3; D uncertain. Trimming cost V 3 bases and J 4 bases, with 13 bases left between them. Germline CDR1 is DFQATT and CDR2 is SNEGSKA (reference sequence). The CDR3 loop spans 14 amino acids. The CDR3 reads CSASLGSRGNTIYF. CDR3 nucleotides: TGCAGTGCTAGTTTGGGCTCCAGGGGAAACACCATATATTTT.

This chain links TRBV3-1 (or the pseudogene TRBV3-2) with TRBJ2-1; D is possibly TRBD1 (6 bases). CDR3 size: 12 residues. V lost 1 base and J lost 16, with 14 bases in between. Germline loops: CDR1 LGHDT, CDR2 YNNKEL (reference sequence). CDR3 sequence reads: CASSQGGRGNFF. CDR3 sequence (DNA): TGTGCCAGCAGCCAAGGCGGCAGGGGAAATTTCTTC.

J is TRBJ1-2 and V is TRBV2; D remains ambiguous. Trimming stripped 6 bases from V and 6 bases from J, with 20 bases between. The CDR3 consists of 15 residues. The germline gives CDR1 SNHLY, CDR2 FYNNEI. The CDR3 sequence is CASRATRHEKNGYTF. In nucleotides, the CDR3 is TGTGCCAGCAGAGCTACTAGACACGAGAAAAATGGCTACACCTTC.

This chain joins TRBV3-1 (or the pseudogene TRBV3-2) and TRBJ2-1, with TRBD1 identical over 7 bases. Germline V gene data show CDR1 as LGHDT and CDR2 as YNNKEL (reference sequence). V lost 4 bases, J lost 10 bases, and 7 bases stayed unmatched. This CDR3 contains 13 residues. CDR3 region: CASSPSTGSEQFF. The CDR3 DNA sequence: TGTGCCAGCAGCCCATCGACAGGGTCCGAGCAGTTCTTC.

This clone was picked up a small number of times. This chain uses TRBV19 with TRBJ1-5; D ambiguous. Trimming cost V 3 bases and J 2 bases, with 11 bases left between them. Germline CDR1 and CDR2: LNHDA and SQIVND (reference sequence). The CDR3 is made up of 15 amino acids. The CDR3 region has the DNA TGTGCCAGTAGTATTATCGGGGTTGGCAATCAGCCCCAGCATTTT. This translates into CASSIIGVGNQPQHF. The full variable domain, in which reference TRBV19 and TRBJ1-5 provide the parts outside the CDR3, is DGGITQSPKYLFRKEGQNVTLSCEQNLNHDAMYWYRQDPGQGLRLIYYSQIVNDFQKGDIAEGYSVSREKKESFPLTVTSAQKNPTAFYLCASSIIGVGNQPQHFGDGTRLSIL.

On this clone: This sample also contains other DNA sequences that code for the same CDR3. The chain uses TRBV28 and TRBJ1-3; 7 nucleotides align to TRBD1. Trimming removed 6 bases from V and 5 bases from J; junction bases left unmatched: 4. The CDR3 is made up of 13 amino acids. CDR1 MDHEN and CDR2 SYDVKM come from the germline V gene. Here the CDR3 reads CASSLGQRNTIYF. CDR3 in DNA: TGTGCCAGCAGCCTGGGACAGAGAAACACCATATATTTT. The full variable domain, rest sourced from reference TRBV28 and TRBJ1-3, is DVKVTQSSRYLVKRTGEKVFLECVQDMDHENMFWYRQDPGLGLRLIYFSYDVKMKEKGDIPEGYSVSREKKERFSLILESASTNQTSMYLCASSLGQRNTIYFGEGSWLTVV.

The chain combines TRBV5-1 with TRBJ1-1; no clear D. This CDR3 has 13 amino acids. Germline CDR1 and CDR2: SGHRS and YFSETQ. The V and J ends lost 2 bases and 9 bases respectively, with 14 bases between them. The CDR3 DNA follows: TGCGCCAGCAGCTTAGGAGTTCCTCCAAAAGCTTTCTTT. It encodes CASSLGVPPKAFF.

V gene TRBV4-1 combines with J gene TRBJ2-2; 10 nucleotides match TRBD1. Germline trimming cut 0 bases from V and 5 bases from J; bases unmatched to any gene: 3. CDR1 and CDR2 (germline): MGHRA, YSYEKL. CDR3 length: 16 residues. The CDR3, as DNA: TGCGCCAGCAGCCAAGAAGGGACAGGGGTTACCGGGGAGCTGTTTTTT. Its protein product is CASSQEGTGVTGELFF.

This clone appeared a single time. V is TRBV14 and J is TRBJ2-7; D gene ambiguous. The CDR3 has 14 amino acids. With 1 base removed from V and 2 bases from J, the gap between germline ends came to 9 bases. Germline assignment: CDR1 SGHDN and CDR2 FVKESK. CDR3 in amino acids: CASSQGRRAYEQYF. CDR3 coding DNA: TGTGCCAGCAGCCAAGGACGGAGAGCCTACGAGCAGTACTTC. Looking up the rest from reference TRBV14 and TRBJ2-7 gives the full variable domain: EAGVTQFPSHSVIEKGQTVTLRCDPISGHDNLYWYRRVMGKEIKFLLHFVKESKQDESGMPNNRFLAERTGGTYSTLKVQPAELEDSGVYFCASSQGRRAYEQYFGPGTRLTVT.

The chain couples TRBV7-2 to TRBJ1-2, with 7 bases identical to TRBD1. CDR3 size: 15 residues. Germline CDR1 SGHTA, CDR2 FQGNSA. The V segment lost 1 base and the J segment 8 bases; nucleotides outside the gene matches: 10. The CDR3 DNA sequence: TGTGCCAGCAGCTTAGAGGTCGGCAGGGGGGTAGGCTACACCTTC. Its translation is CASSLEVGRGVGYTF.

V and J are TRBV4-2 and TRBJ1-4; unclear D gene. The CDR3 length is 15 residues. V was pared by 0 bases and J by 5 bases, with 10 bases between. Germline V lookup: CDR1 LGHNA, CDR2 YNFKEQ. As DNA, the CDR3 is TGTGCCAGCAGCCAAGAATTGGGCAAAAATGAAAAACTGTTTTTT. Its protein product is CASSQELGKNEKLFF.

CDR3 in amino acids: CAISESGGQLTEAFF. For the CDR3, the DNA is TGTGCCATCAGTGAGTCGGGGGGACAGCTAACTGAAGCTTTCTTT. The chain joins TRBV10-3 to TRBJ1-1; 7 bases align to TRBD1. The ends lost 0 bases at V and 5 bases at J; junction bases unmatched: 6. CDR3 length equals 15 residues. The germline V gene encodes CDR1 ENHRY and CDR2 SYGVKD.